This T cell receptor beta chain stems from a study of identical twins. This clonotype was observed many times. Healthy Caucasians supplied all donations. A universal primer site was incorporated via template switching, and the cDNA contained unique molecular identifiers. MiXCR, applied by TCRdb to the 5' RACE reads, yields one record per CDR3 protein. The sample contains around 570,000 distinct CDR3 sequences, just under 10% of which appear only once. The CDR3 totals 12 residues. V lost 0 bases to trimming and J lost 7 bases, with 4 bases between them. The germline V gene encodes CDR1 SGDLS and CDR2 YYNGEE. The data also belong to a second study, concerning yellow fever vaccine responses in identical twins.

This clonotype was obtained from a woman younger than 30 in good health. The sample was PBMCs. The chain links TRBV9 to TRBJ2-2; D ambiguous. Here the CDR3 reads CASSVEGGELFF. The CDR3, as DNA: TGTGCCAGCAGCGTAGAGGGCGGGGAGCTGTTTTTT.